This record covers a single TCR beta chain. The antigen it binds to is not known. Base qualities are not provided; no much larger clone lies one nucleotide away. Its CDR3 holds 15 amino acids, cysteine through phenylalanine. Of the read, only the CDR3 DNA is kept; its 45 bases are in frame from base 1. The germline ends are 14 bases apart after V is trimmed by 3 bases and J by 3 bases. CDR1 is given as LNHDA and CDR2 as SQIVND, both from the germline V gene (reference sequence). This sample stems from a study of tissue T cells after allogeneic stem cell transplantation (dated by TCRdb to the early 2020s). Background on the whole study: Over a roughly 3-year period, a research-autopsy study prospectively enrolled about seven adult allo-HCT recipients who had steroid-refractory GVHD. In viably preserved blood and marrow, CD3+ T cells were flow-sorted if cell numbers allowed, whereas smaller samples went directly to DNA extraction. The study profiled TCR beta repertoires in many tissues obtained from research autopsies of patients with and without GVHD, and also in mouse models of GVHD. On the human side, the study was prospective and observational, with no blinding or randomization. Pre-transplant PBMCs, which were of recipient origin, were available from five GVHD patients. Grafts from donors were received by all GVHD patients, with four grafts being unmodified and three being CD34-selected to deplete T cells. Gastrointestinal GVHD was present in all GVHD patients, several lines of GVHD-directed therapy were administered to all GVHD patients, and skin involvement was additionally present in roughly 5 GVHD patients.

General findings and caveats noted by the study authors: Which tissue TCRs were alloreactive or antigen-specific was not determined in the study, and some of the clones might have been host cells that persisted. Only a few T cell clones appeared in more than one patient, yet motif-based clustering showed tissue-specific repertoire signatures that were shared between patients. In both patients and mice, only a limited portion of the TCR repertoire detected in tissues was captured by blood and spleen T cells. Sampling depth was acknowledged as a limitation, and the patient cohort was both small and clinically heterogeneous. Within patients, how anatomically similar tissues were was a major factor shaping TCR repertoire composition, regardless of disease or transplant status.

The protocol used for the library was the immunoSEQ multiplex PCR assay. TCRbeta CDR3 sequencing was done by Adaptive Biotechnologies at survey depth, reporting CDR3 sequences, V/J genes, productive frequency and template counts. Amplification of TCR beta CDR3 regions started from genomic DNA instead of RNA. The study's own analysis went as follows. Jensen-Shannon divergence served to quantify pairwise repertoire overlap between tissues, with 0 meaning identical and 1 meaning complete divergence. Tissues were clustered by single-linkage agglomerative hierarchical clustering of pairwise JSD values and displayed as dendrograms. GLIPH2 was run on all patient samples with simulation_depth 1000, kmer_min_depth 3 and cdr3_length_cutoff 8, and groups with more than two unique CDR3s were retained. In a standardized tissue-overlap score, Jaccard GLIPH-group overlap across patients was extrapolated to a standard repertoire size of 1000 clones. To look at how diversity was associated with clinical or experimental variables, linear mixed-effect models were used, with tissue treated as a fixed effect and individual treated as a random effect. Held by TCRdb, this immuneACCESS table contains in-frame sequences only and omits some clones. Under half of the omission traces to an unresolved V gene where checked; the cause of the rest is unknown. V and J calls and clone size are those listed in that table; D and trimming were worked out from the DNA. The sample yields around 28,000 clones; approximately 85% were counted once. Together, the top ten hold over 3% of the sample.

In the paper's terms, the time point label means: recipient (host-origin) PBMCs collected before allo-HCT. The sequenced sample was blood, obtained before transplantation. The sequence was collected from a woman aged 18-49 years who later had graft-versus-host disease after an allogeneic stem cell transplant. The rearrangement joined TRBV19 to TRBJ1-1, with TRBD1 as a weak D call on 6 bases. The DNA reads TGTGCCAGTAGTATTAATGGGGGCAGACACACTGAAGCTTTCTTT. This codes for CASSINGGRHTEAFF.